These T cell receptor beta chains were read from a single sample in a study of CD8 T cells in Susac syndrome. TCRdb reanalysed the immunoSEQ multiplex PCR reads using MiXCR and keeps one entry per CDR3 protein. Among some 130,000 distinct CDR3 sequences listed, more than 85% were seen once. Source material: CD8+ T cells from PBMCs. Receptor source: a human donor with Susac syndrome. CDR3s include the opening cysteine and the closing phenylalanine or tryptophan. A D gene is named only where the DNA matches it firmly. The size of a clone is reported for some rows only, either as once, few or many, or as a class for expanded clones.

once	TRBV19	16	.	TRBJ2-3	TGTGCCAGTAGTGAGTTGCTCCGATGGGGCACAGATACGCAGTATTTT	CASSELLRWGTDTQYF
.	TRBV7-2	11	.	TRBJ2-1	TGTGCCAGCAGCCGATTAAATGAGCAGTTCTTC	CASSRLNEQFF
.	TRBV11-1	15	TRBD1	TRBJ2-3	TGTGCCAGCAGCTTGGGACAGGCAAGCACAGATACGCAGTATTTT	CASSLGQASTDTQYF
.	TRBV19	15	TRBD1	TRBJ1-5	TGTGCCAGTAGTCACGACAGGGGATTCAATCAGCCCCAGCATTTT	CASSHDRGFNQPQHF
.	TRBV3-1	13	.	TRBJ2-1	TGTGCCAGCAGCCAAGAATCTTGGAGGGAGCAGTTCTTC	CASSQESWREQFF
.	TRBV27	13	.	TRBJ2-7	TGTGCCAGCAGCCGCGGGGTTGCCTACGAGCAGTACTTC	CASSRGVAYEQYF
.	TRBV20-1	17	TRBD2	TRBJ2-5	TGCAGTGCTAGAGATCGACCCTTCACTAGCGGGAAAGAGACCCAGTACTTC	CSARDRPFTSGKETQYF
.	TRBV6-5	15	TRBD1	TRBJ2-2	TGTGCCAGCAGTTATGTGGACAGGGTCCCCGGGGAGCTGTTTTTT	CASSYVDRVPGELFF
once	TRBV7-2	18	TRBD2	TRBJ2-3	TGTGCCACCCCCGCCCGGGCTAGCGGGAGGGCCGGCACAGATACGCAGTATTTT	CATPARASGRAGTDTQYF
.	TRBV13	14	.	TRBJ1-5	TGTGCCAGCAGCATACAAGGGCTAGGTCAGCCCCAGCATTTT	CASSIQGLGQPQHF
.	TRBV7-8	15	.	TRBJ2-3	TGTGCCAGCAGCTTAGTCGCTCCGAGTGGGGATACGCAGTATTTT	CASSLVAPSGDTQYF